Each of the 2 T cell receptor beta chains below was sequenced from the same sample in a study of T cells after yellow fever vaccination. TCRdb called the 5' RACE reads again in MiXCR, with one record for every CDR3 protein. In the table there are around 610,000 distinct CDR3 sequences, roughly 13% of which are singletons. Sequenced material: PBMCs, taken on the day of the yellow fever booster vaccination. All receptors derive from a man aged 25-40 years who received the YFV17D yellow fever vaccine.

The table lists this clonotype with a few counts. In DNA, the CDR3 is TGTGCCAGCAGCTTGGGGGAGAACACAGATACGCAGTATTTT. This gives the protein CASSLGENTDTQYF. The gene calls are TRBV5-8 and TRBJ2-3, with D possibly matching TRBD2 (5 bases). The V and J ends lost 0 bases and 2 bases respectively, with 7 bases between them. Looked up from germline, CDR1 is SGHTS and CDR2 is YDEGEE. The CDR3 sequence is 14 residues long.

This clonotype was counted between two and nine times. The V call is TRBV5-6, the J call TRBJ2-7; D ambiguous. Germline V gene sequence: CDR1 SGHDT, CDR2 YYEEEE. The CDR3 extends over 14 amino acids. Trimming left V 0 bases short and J 2 bases short, with 9 bases between. CDR3 coding DNA: TGTGCCAGCAGCTTGGTAGACACAGCCTACGAGCAGTACTTC. This translates into CASSLVDTAYEQYF. Full variable domain (missing parts from reference TRBV5-6 and TRBJ2-7): DAGVTQSPTHLIKTRGQQVTLRCSPKSGHDTVSWYQQALGQGPQFIFQYYEEEERQRGNFPDRFSGHQFPNYSSELNVNALLLGDSALYLCASSLVDTAYEQYFGPGTRLTVT.